This TCR beta chain came from a study of cytomegalovirus exposure and HLA in healthy donors. Turning to the study itself: The Caucasian-associated ancestry cluster contained about 80% of the roughly 400 genotyped donors.

Each of the donors was a healthy bone marrow donor. The J segment lost 6 bases and the V segment lost 6 bases, leaving 13 bases of the junction unmatched. The CDR3 is 16 amino acids. Germline lookup yields CDR1 MNHNY and CDR2 SVGAGI (reference sequence). This clone was seen a handful of times. Antigen: not known. Study findings and constraints: Later, an analysis found that common viral pathogens appeared to be linked with several of the most significant clusters.

PCR involved 60 Vbeta and 13 Jbeta primers. Profiling relied on immunoSEQ multiplex PCR, and the TCRdb table lists in-frame clones only, not all of them. The table includes some 180,000 clones, roughly 80% detected once. Sequenced: PBMCs. This receptor was taken from a man between 40 and 49 years old in good health and CMV-seronegative. The V and J genes are TRBV6-6 and TRBJ1-5, with 8 bases aligning to TRBD1. CDR3 protein: CASRSSTLDRGQPQHF. DNA of the CDR3: TGTGCCAGCAGGTCCTCTACATTAGACAGGGGTCAGCCCCAGCATTTT.